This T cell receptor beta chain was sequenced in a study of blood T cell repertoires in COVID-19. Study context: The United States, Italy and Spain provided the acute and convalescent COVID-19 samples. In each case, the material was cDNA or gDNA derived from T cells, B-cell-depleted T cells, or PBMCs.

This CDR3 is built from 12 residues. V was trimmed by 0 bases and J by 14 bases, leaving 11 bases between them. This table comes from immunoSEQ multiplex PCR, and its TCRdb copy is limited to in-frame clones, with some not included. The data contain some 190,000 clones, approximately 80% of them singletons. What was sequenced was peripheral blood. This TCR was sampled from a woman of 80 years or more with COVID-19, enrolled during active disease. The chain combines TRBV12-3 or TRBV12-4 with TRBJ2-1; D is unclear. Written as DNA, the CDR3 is TGTGCCAGCAGTTTAGCAGGCCCCCGGGAGTTCTTC. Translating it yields CASSLAGPREFF.